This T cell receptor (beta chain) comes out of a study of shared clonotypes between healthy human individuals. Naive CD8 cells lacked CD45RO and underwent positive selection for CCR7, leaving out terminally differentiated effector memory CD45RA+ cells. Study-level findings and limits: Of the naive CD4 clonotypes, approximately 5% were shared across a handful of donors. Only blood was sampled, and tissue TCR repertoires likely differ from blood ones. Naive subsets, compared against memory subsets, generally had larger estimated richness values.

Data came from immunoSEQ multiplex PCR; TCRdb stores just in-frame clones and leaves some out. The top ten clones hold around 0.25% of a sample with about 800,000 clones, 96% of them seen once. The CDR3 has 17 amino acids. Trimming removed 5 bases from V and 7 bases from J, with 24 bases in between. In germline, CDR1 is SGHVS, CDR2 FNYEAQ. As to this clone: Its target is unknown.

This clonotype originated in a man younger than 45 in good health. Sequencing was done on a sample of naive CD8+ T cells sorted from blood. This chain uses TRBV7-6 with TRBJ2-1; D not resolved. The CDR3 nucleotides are TGTGCCAGCAGCAACCCCTCGGGCAGAAGGGCTGGAAATGAGCAGTTCTTC. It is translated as CASSNPSGRRAGNEQFF.